This TCR beta chain was sequenced for a study of T-cell memory formation after mild COVID-19. Whole-study findings and limits: Proof of SARS-CoV-2 specificity was absent for the second-wave clones that crested on day 37. The pre-infection memory compartment contained some responding clones, suggesting cross-reactive memory joined. Day 15 to 85 contracting clones showed balanced CD4/CD8; later expanders leaned CD4+.

Germline loops: CDR1 SEHNR, CDR2 FQNEAQ (reference sequence). CDR3 length: 16 amino acids. Deletions cut 5 bases from V and 2 bases from J, with 15 bases between. Libraries for TCRalpha and TCRbeta carried sample barcodes and unique molecular identifiers via 5'RACE. MiXCR was run by TCRdb on the 5' RACE reads, yielding one entry per CDR3 protein. The table includes some 440,000 distinct CDR3 sequences, nearly 25% detected once. Only a few counts were recorded for this clonotype. Its matching antigen is unknown. Specimen: PBMCs or a T cell subset sorted from them (not recorded which). The J gene is TRBJ2-2, the V gene TRBV7-9, with D perhaps TRBD1 or TRBD2 (5 bases each). This TCR derives from an adult woman who had mild COVID-19 (a few samples of this study predate the infection). Cell type and time point are not known. The CDR3 protein is CASSPSPGTNTGELFF. The DNA for the CDR3 is TGTGCCAGCAGCCCCTCCCCAGGGACCAACACCGGGGAGCTGTTTTTT.